This record looks at one TCR beta chain sequence and its context. Its target is not known. The entry originates in a study of T cell responses to AZD1222 COVID-19 vaccine. The study's findings and limits: White British people made up most donors, females outnumbered males, and clonal diversity was possibly underestimated. Baseline testing showed seropositivity in only a handful of AZD1222 recipients. Variant regions that are unmutated are reportedly the target of nearly half of spike-specific TCRs.

TCRdb's copy holds only in-frame clones and misses some; the assay was immunoSEQ multiplex PCR. The sample comprises about 97,000 clones, roughly 90% of which are singletons, and about 2.5% rests with the top ten. Trimming cost V 1 base and J 0 bases, with 6 bases left between them. This CDR3 is built from 14 residues. Germline V lookup: CDR1 SGHTA, CDR2 FQGTGA. The input for sequencing was peripheral blood, taken on day 0 of AZD1222 vaccination. The chain combines TRBV7-3 with TRBJ1-1; D unresolved. The TCR originated in an adult in good health. CDR3 coding DNA: TGTGCCAGCAGCTTAATGGCAGTGAACACTGAAGCTTTCTTT. Protein sequence: CASSLMAVNTEAFF.